The next 12 T cell receptor beta chains were all read from a single sample in a study of T-cell reconstitution after alpha-beta-depleted transplantation in children. Construction of the TCRbeta library involved unique molecular identifiers. TCRdb independently ran MiXCR on the PCR reads; one entry per CDR3 protein. The sample holds more than 120,000 distinct CDR3 sequences, around 10% seen once. The sample consisted of PBMCs, mostly from graft donor cells, taken 180 days after TCRalphabeta/CD19-depleted stem cell transplant. These receptors originate from a female patient younger than 10 who had a stem cell transplant for congenital amegakaryocytic thrombocytopenia, so the T cells may come from the graft donor.

This clonotype was observed many times. This chain connects TRBV5-5 to TRBJ2-7; D gene uncertain. V was clipped by 1 base and J by 2 bases, with 4 bases between them. Germline CDR1 and CDR2: SGHKS and YYEKEE (reference sequence). The CDR3 spans 12 residues. The CDR3 DNA reads TGTGCCAGCAGCTTGTCACCCTACGAGCAGTACTTC. Encoded protein: CASSLSPYEQYF.

The V gene is TRBV20-1, the J gene TRBJ1-6; D not resolved. Trimming took off 0 bases at V and 6 bases at J, with 12 bases between the two ends. The V gene's germline CDR1 is DFQATT and CDR2 SNEGSKA (reference sequence). This CDR3 spans 15 amino acids. The DNA of the CDR3 is TGCAGTGCTAGAGATGCCGGAGACCTTAATTCACCCCTCCACTTT. Its protein product is CSARDAGDLNSPLHF.

In its sample, this clonotype was seen many times. This chain links TRBV11-2 with TRBJ2-3; no reliable D call. In germline, CDR1 is SGHAT, CDR2 FQNNGV. CDR3 length: 21 amino acids. Trimming took off 1 base at V and 1 base at J, with 27 bases between the two ends. The CDR3 coding sequence is TGTGCCAGCAGCTTAGGTCGGGTGCGGCGTCTTGACGCTTCGGGCACAGATACGCAGTATTTT. It codes for CASSLGRVRRLDASGTDTQYF.

This clonotype was recorded a few times. The chain couples TRBV7-8 to TRBJ2-1; TRBD1 is a possible D gene (5 bases). Germline V gene lookup returns CDR1 SGHVS and CDR2 FQNEAQ. The CDR3 extends over 15 amino acids. V was clipped by 3 bases and J by 9 bases, with 18 bases between them. Here the CDR3 DNA reads TGTGCCAGCAGCTTGTCGGGTCTCCTAAGGGGTGAGCAGTTCTTC. It is translated as CASSLSGLLRGEQFF.

This clonotype has only a few counts. V usage is TRBV24-1 and J usage is TRBJ2-3; possibly TRBD1 or TRBD2 for D (6 bases each). Deletions cut 4 bases from V and 6 bases from J, with 13 bases between. The CDR3 covers 14 residues. Germline CDR1 reads KGHDR; CDR2 reads SFDVKD. The CDR3 region is CATSEGGQGDTQYF. DNA of the CDR3: TGTGCCACCAGTGAAGGAGGGCAGGGGGATACGCAGTATTTT.

The chain recombines TRBV20-1 with TRBJ2-2, with D perhaps matching TRBD1 (5 bases). This CDR3 has 13 amino acids. CDR1 and CDR2 from the germline V gene are DFQATT and SNEGSKA (reference sequence). V was trimmed by 7 bases and J by 0 bases, leaving 9 bases between them. For the CDR3, the DNA is TGCAGTGTCTTCAGGGCGAACACCGGGGAGCTGTTTTTT. This translates into CSVFRANTGELFF.

The sample holds many counts of this clonotype. The chain employs TRBV5-1 and TRBJ2-1; 9 bases line up with TRBD2. The germline gives CDR1 SGHRS, CDR2 YFSETQ. Trimming cost V 0 bases and J 4 bases; bases outside gene matches: 5. This CDR3 has 16 residues. The DNA of the CDR3 is TGCGCCAGCAGCTTGGGTAGCGGGGGTTTTTACAATGAGCAGTTCTTC. Its protein product is CASSLGSGGFYNEQFF. The full variable domain, completed using reference TRBV5-1 and TRBJ2-1, is KAGVTQTPRYLIKTRGQQVTLSCSPISGHRSVSWYQQTPGQGLQFLFEYFSETQRNKGNFPGRFSGRQFSNSRSEMNVSTLELGDSALYLCASSLGSGGFYNEQFFGPGTRLTVL.

This clonotype was observed at least ten times. The genes are TRBV7-8 and TRBJ1-5; 12 bases map to TRBD1. V lost 3 bases to trimming and J lost 3 bases; unmatched junction nucleotides: 12. The CDR3 spans 19 residues. Germline CDR1 reads SGHVS; CDR2 reads FQNEAQ. The CDR3 DNA sequence: TGTGCCAGCAGCTTGAGTCCCGGGACAGGGGGCGATGTCAATCAGCCCCAGCATTTT. Translation gives CASSLSPGTGGDVNQPQHF.

This clonotype was detected ten times or more. This chain uses TRBV21-1 with TRBJ2-7. TRBV21-1 is assigned pseudogene status. This CDR3 is built from 15 residues. CDR3 region: CASSKWVAATYEQYF. The CDR3 region has the DNA TGTGCCAGCAGCAAATGGGTGGCAGCAACCTACGAGCAGTACTTC.

There are many counts of this clonotype. In nucleotides, the CDR3 is TGTGCCAGCAGTTACCCTAGGACAGGGTCCTACAATCAGCCCCAGCATTTT. Protein sequence: CASSYPRTGSYNQPQHF. The chain has TRBV6-5 and TRBJ1-5; the match to TRBD1 covers 8 bases. Germline assignment: CDR1 MNHEY and CDR2 SVGAGI. The CDR3 loop spans 17 amino acids. The V gene end was trimmed by 2 bases and the J gene end by 3 bases; junction bases not matched to a gene: 9.

This clonotype was counted ten times or more. The chain employs TRBV20-1 and TRBJ2-1, with 16 positions matching TRBD2. CDR1 is DFQATT and CDR2 is SNEGSKA in the germline V gene (reference sequence). The CDR3 spans 20 residues. The V gene end was trimmed by 6 bases and the J gene end by 3 bases; junction bases not matched to a gene: 17. For the CDR3, the DNA is TGCAGTGCCGACGGTTTCGGGACTAGCGGGAGGGCCGGCTACTACAATGAGCAGTTCTTC. This encodes CSADGFGTSGRAGYYNEQFF.

V is TRBV18 and J is TRBJ2-1; no reliable D call. Per the germline V gene, CDR1 is KGHSH and CDR2 is LQKENI. The V end lost 3 bases, the J end lost 9 bases, and 12 bases lay between the germline ends. The CDR3 consists of 13 residues. The CDR3 loop reads CASSPRTVLEQFF. In DNA, the CDR3 is TGTGCCAGCTCACCGCGTACGGTCCTTGAGCAGTTCTTC. The full variable domain, in which reference TRBV18 and TRBJ2-1 provide the parts outside the CDR3, is NAGVMQNPRHLVRRRGQEARLRCSPMKGHSHVYWYRQLPEEGLKFMVYLQKENIIDESGMPKERFSAEFPKEGPSILRIQQVVRGDSAAYFCASSPRTVLEQFFGPGTRLTVL.